This T cell receptor beta chain was captured in a study of T cells in Graves' hyperthyroidism and ophthalmopathy. Study details: It was at initial diagnosis, before any treatment, that peripheral blood was collected. Study conclusions and caveats: The blood repertoire included most of the expanded thyroid clonotypes above 0.001.

Clinicians diagnosed patients from clinical symptoms, serum thyroxine and TRAb, thyroid ultrasound and orbital computed tomography. Source material for PBMCs was about 10 ml fresh peripheral blood. Template material for amplifying TCR beta CDR3 regions consisted of RNA transcripts. TCR CDR3 underwent first-round RT-PCR with the HTBI primer set. Each CDR3 protein gets one entry after TCRdb re-called the multiplex PCR reads with MiXCR. This sample has roughly 720,000 distinct CDR3 sequences, with roughly 17% found just once. In regard to this clonotype: Its antigen remains unknown.

The sequenced sample consisted of blood. The clonotype was recovered from a man aged 45-65 years with Graves' hyperthyroidism.

CDR3 in amino acids: CASSYGIVSYNEQFF. The CDR3 nucleotides are TGTGCCAGCAGTTACGGGATAGTATCCTACAATGAGCAGTTCTTC. The chain carries TRBV27 and TRBJ2-1; D is perhaps TRBD2 (5 bases). Germline values: CDR1 MNHEY, CDR2 SMNVEV (reference sequence). The CDR3 is made up of 15 amino acids. V gave up 4 bases and J gave up 1 base, with 11 bases separating them.